Shown below are 14 T cell receptor beta chains from a single sample sequenced in a study of blood T cells in healthy people across ages. Alongside a J-beta primer mix, a sample-barcoded 5' primer served in a second PCR lasting roughly 7 to 11 cycles. TCRdb recomputed calls from the 5' RACE reads with MiXCR, one row per CDR3 protein. This sample has 650,000 to 700,000 distinct CDR3 sequences, with 40% to 65% found just once. Sequencing was performed on blood. These receptors originate from a woman older than 75 in good health.

With respect to this clonotype: One end of the junction is discordant with germline, which a read error may explain. The chain uses TRBV2 and TRBJ2-6; D is possibly TRBD2 (5 bases). CDR1 and CDR2 from the germline V gene are SNHLY and FYNNEI. The CDR3 contains 17 residues. As DNA, the CDR3 is TGCACCAGCAGTTCGAGGGCAGGACGCTCTGGGGCCAACGTCCTGACTTTC. It yields the protein CTSSSRAGRSGANVLTF.

This clonotype was detected only once. A much larger clonotype is one base distant, so this may be a read error. The rearrangement uses TRBV7-9 and TRBJ2-1; TRBD1 is a possible D gene (5 bases). The V gene lost 1 base and the J gene lost 0 bases, with 7 bases spanning the gap. The CDR3 runs to 15 residues. In germline, CDR1 is SEHNR, CDR2 FQNEAQ (reference sequence). CDR3 in amino acids: CASSLDGASYNEQFF. CDR3 DNA sequence: TGTGCCAGCAGCTTAGATGGGGCCTCCTACAATGAGCAGTTCTTC.

The chain couples TRBV7-2 to TRBJ2-7; weak D call: TRBD2 (6 bases). Germline assignment: CDR1 SGHTA and CDR2 FQGNSA. This CDR3 region has 15 residues. The V and J ends lost 0 bases and 2 bases respectively, with 11 bases between them. Here the CDR3 reads CASSLAGGLTYEQYF. In DNA form, the CDR3 reads TGTGCCAGCAGCTTAGCGGGGGGACTTACCTACGAGCAGTACTTC.

V usage is TRBV20-1 and J usage is TRBJ1-5; D gene unclear. The germline V gene encodes CDR1 DFQATT and CDR2 SNEGSKA (reference sequence). The germline V and J ends were trimmed by 5 bases and 6 bases, with 23 bases remaining between them. The CDR3 runs to 16 residues. The CDR3 nucleotides are TGCAGTGCTGGACCCTCCGGCAAAGCGGGTTTTCAGCCCCAGCATTTT. Translated, it gives CSAGPSGKAGFQPQHF.

For this clonotype: A much larger clone is a single base away; this may be a read error. V and J are TRBV7-9 and TRBJ2-3; tentatively, D is TRBD1 (6 bases). This CDR3 is 15 amino acids long. Germline CDR1 reads SEHNR; CDR2 reads FQNEAQ (reference sequence). DNA for the CDR3: TGTACCAGCAGCTTAACAGGACAGTCAACAGATACGCAGTATTTT. Protein sequence: CTSSLTGQSTDTQYF.

This chain connects TRBV12-3 or TRBV12-4 to TRBJ1-1; TRBD1 matches 9 bases. The V segment lost 6 bases and the J segment 5 bases; nucleotides outside the gene matches: 10. This CDR3 has 15 amino acids. CDR3 in DNA: TGTGCCAGCAGCCTAGGACAGGGGAGAGGGACTGAAGCTTTCTTT. Protein product: CASSLGQGRGTEAFF.

This clonotype was counted many times. The chain joins TRBV3-1 to TRBJ2-7; TRBD1 agrees at 9 bases. V shed 3 bases, J shed 1 base, and the junction held 1 base outside the gene matches. The germline V gene has CDR1 LGHDT and CDR2 YNNKEL (reference sequence). This CDR3 spans 14 amino acids. For the CDR3, the DNA is TGTGCCAGCAGCCACGACAGGGGGTCCTACGAGCAGTACTTC. As protein: CASSHDRGSYEQYF.

V usage is TRBV11-1 and J usage is TRBJ2-7; D possibly matches TRBD1 or TRBD2 (5 bases each). Trimming removed 2 bases at V and 2 bases at J, with 10 bases between. This CDR3 comprises 14 residues. CDR1 SGHAT and CDR2 FQDESV come from the germline V gene (reference sequence). The CDR3 region is CASSLQGVPYEQYF. The DNA for the CDR3 is TGTGCCAGCAGCTTACAGGGAGTGCCCTACGAGCAGTACTTC.

This clonotype was found a few times. J is TRBJ2-3 and V is TRBV7-8; 11 bases are a match to TRBD2. V shed 3 bases, J shed 2 bases, and the junction held 10 bases outside the gene matches. The CDR3 is made up of 18 amino acids. The germline V gene encodes CDR1 SGHVS and CDR2 FQNEAQ. The CDR3 DNA follows: TGTGCCAGCAGCTTCCCGCTTCAACTAGCGGGGGCCACAGATACGCAGTATTTT. Translated: CASSFPLQLAGATDTQYF.

Turning to this clonotype: A much larger clone differs by one base, so this may be a read error. The J gene is TRBJ2-7, the V gene TRBV4-2, with a tentative D call TRBD1 (6 bases). The germline V and J ends were trimmed by 5 bases and 7 bases, with 42 bases remaining between them. CDR1 is LGHNA, CDR2 YNFKEQ, per germline. This CDR3 is 22 amino acids long. CDR3 coding DNA: TGTGCCAGCAGCGCGCTGGGGGTAGGGGGTTTAATCATCTCTAGCTCCTACAATGAGCAGTACTTC. This translates into CASSALGVGGLIISSSYNEQYF.

The V gene is TRBV7-9, the J gene TRBJ1-1; the match to TRBD1 covers 8 bases. V gave up 1 base and J gave up 1 base; unmatched junction bases: 5. The CDR3 runs 16 residues. Germline CDR1 and CDR2: SEHNR and FQNEAQ (reference sequence). For the CDR3, the DNA is TGTGCCAGCAGCTTAGGGACAGGGAGCCCGAACACTGAAGCTTTCTTT. Amino acids: CASSLGTGSPNTEAFF.

The chain joins TRBV28 to TRBJ2-7; a possible D gene is TRBD2 (5 bases). This CDR3 has 14 residues. Germline CDR1 is MDHEN and CDR2 is SYDVKM. Deletions cut 2 bases from V and 6 bases from J, with 14 bases between. For the CDR3, the DNA is TGTGCCAGCAGTTTACGGGGTTTAAGCTGCGAGCAGTACTTC. This sequence encodes CASSLRGLSCEQYF.

At least ten counts were recorded for this clonotype. The rearrangement joins TRBV5-1 to TRBJ2-1; D is unresolved. The CDR3 extends over 14 amino acids. V was trimmed by 0 bases and J by 3 bases, leaving 7 bases between them. CDR1 SGHRS and CDR2 YFSETQ come from the germline V gene. Here the CDR3 DNA reads TGCGCCAGCAGCTTGGGCGCGAGCTACAATGAGCAGTTCTTC. Protein sequence: CASSLGASYNEQFF.

The chain combines TRBV7-9 with TRBJ1-5, with D uncertain. Trimming took 4 bases from V and 3 from J, leaving 22 bases between them. The germline gives CDR1 SEHNR, CDR2 FQNEAQ (reference sequence). The CDR3 loop spans 18 amino acids. CDR3 amino acids: CASSYQLEGRDVNQPQHF. The CDR3 coding sequence is TGTGCCAGCAGCTATCAACTCGAGGGCCGGGATGTCAATCAGCCCCAGCATTTT.